Detailed here is one T cell receptor beta chain. Its antigen is currently unknown. This sample is drawn from a study of graft-versus-host responses after intestinal transplantation. For the study at large: All of the recipients had induction that used anti-thymocyte globulin, then tacrolimus and steroids for two to four years. Findings and limits, study-wide: GvH clones surfaced in recipient marrow, some emerging earlier in ileum or blood.

Germline assignment: CDR1 SGHRS and CDR2 YFSETQ. The germline V and J ends were trimmed by 0 bases and 4 bases, with 10 bases remaining between them. There are 14 residues in the CDR3. Produced via immunoSEQ multiplex PCR; TCRdb's table is partial and in-frame only. The sample includes approximately 49,000 clones, approximately 95% of them seen just once. This specimen consisted of unstimulated CD8+ T cells sorted from spleen or lymph node cells, obtained before transplant. The TCR originated in a human donor who was the organ donor for an intestinal transplant. This chain connects TRBV5-1 to TRBJ1-1, with D hard to call. DNA for the CDR3: TGCGCCAGCAGCTTGGTCCAGGAAGGCACTGAAGCTTTCTTT. Its protein is CASSLVQEGTEAFF.